The source of this T cell receptor (beta chain) is a study of shared clonotypes between healthy human individuals. Whole-study results and caveats: Sorted-subset sequencing was shown by rarefaction to be incomplete despite large depth. Sharing across a few donors was seen in 4% to 5% of naive CD4 clonotypes.

This clone has just a few counts. Its specificity is not known. Replicate PCRs for sorted subsets used approximately 190 ng DNA; this equaled 30,000 to 35,000 T cell genomes. Sequencing used immunoSEQ multiplex PCR; TCRdb keeps in-frame clones, though not all of them. The table has around 1.1 million clones, about 80% seen once. In germline, CDR1 is MNHEY, CDR2 SMNVEV (reference sequence). The CDR3 is 14 amino acids. V was clipped by 5 bases and J by 5 bases, with 13 bases between them. This TCR was sampled from a man aged 18 to 30 in good health. Some clones in this sample may be carry-over from other donors' samples. Sequencing input: memory CD4+ T cells from PBMCs. Subset noted: CD45RA-negative fraction. The chain is built from TRBV27 and TRBJ1-5; no reliable D call. CDR3 DNA: TGTGCCAGCAGTCCCCCCGGGCTGCATCAGCCCCAGCATTTT. It is translated as CASSPPGLHQPQHF.